Presented here are 28 T cell receptor beta chains from one specimen sequenced in a study of blood T cell repertoires in COVID-19. Method: immunoSEQ multiplex PCR; TCRdb's copy keeps in-frame clones and lacks some. The data hold approximately 300,000 clones, with 80% to 90% observed a single time. Sequenced material: PBMCs or T cells enriched from blood (not recorded which). The receptors come from a woman aged 25 to 39 who had recovered from COVID-19.

The rearrangement joins TRBV12-3 or TRBV12-4 to TRBJ2-7; D is ambiguous. V lost 3 bases, J lost 3 bases, and 6 bases lay in between. There are 12 residues in the CDR3. The CDR3 region has the DNA TGTGCCAGCAGTTTGAACTACTACGAGCAGTACTTC. Protein product: CASSLNYYEQYF.

The CDR3: CASSEGVTNEKLFF. In DNA, the CDR3 is TGTGCCAGCAGCGAGGGGGTCACTAATGAAAAACTGTTTTTT. V usage is TRBV2 and J usage is TRBJ1-4; D may be TRBD1 (6 bases). The CDR3 length is 14 residues. Germline V gives CDR1 SNHLY, CDR2 FYNNEI. The V gene lost 6 bases and the J gene lost 2 bases, with 10 bases spanning the gap. The entire variable domain, with the rest obtained from reference TRBV2 and TRBJ1-4, is as follows: EPEVTQTPSHQVTQMGQEVILRCVPISNHLYFYWYRQILGQKVEFLVSFYNNEISEKSEIFDDQFSVERPDGSNFTLKIRSTKLEDSAMYFCASSEGVTNEKLFFGSGTQLSVL.

This clone was seen a handful of times. This chain joins TRBV18 and TRBJ1-2, with 7 bases aligning to TRBD1. CDR1 and CDR2 from the germline V gene are KGHSH and LQKENI. V shed 5 bases and J 4 bases; nucleotides not matched to a gene: 4. The CDR3 contains 13 residues. The CDR3 coding sequence is TGTGCCAGCTCAGAAACAGGGGCCTATGGCTACACCTTC. It translates to CASSETGAYGYTF.

V gene TRBV5-1 combines with J gene TRBJ2-2, with 13 bases identical to TRBD2. CDR3 size: 16 residues. CDR1 and CDR2 from the germline V gene are SGHRS and YFSETQ. V shed 2 bases, J shed 4 bases, and the junction held 2 bases outside the gene matches. The CDR3 reads CASSFGLAGATGELFF. CDR3 DNA: TGCGCCAGCAGCTTCGGACTAGCGGGAGCCACCGGGGAGCTGTTTTTT.

V gene TRBV24-1 combines with J gene TRBJ1-5, with 9 bases identical to TRBD1. The V and J ends lost 9 bases and 1 base, in that order; junction bases with no gene match: 6. CDR3 length equals 15 residues. In germline, CDR1 is KGHDR, CDR2 SFDVKD. The CDR3, as DNA: TGTGCCACCGGCGTTGGACAGGGGAGCAATCAGCCCCAGCATTTT. This gives the protein CATGVGQGSNQPQHF.

The chain employs TRBV6-5 and TRBJ1-5, with D hard to call. V shed 2 bases and J shed 4 bases, with 6 bases lying between them. Germline lookup yields CDR1 MNHEY and CDR2 SVGAGI. The CDR3 extends over 13 amino acids. CDR3 sequence: CASSYRENQPQHF. The DNA for the CDR3 is TGTGCCAGCAGTTACCGGGAGAATCAGCCCCAGCATTTT.

The chain combines TRBV28 with TRBJ1-2; possible D gene TRBD1, 5 bases. The CDR3 spans 11 residues. The ends were cut back, 4 bases at V and 8 bases at J, with 8 bases in the middle. In germline, CDR1 is MDHEN, CDR2 SYDVKM. The CDR3 sequence: CASSSQGGYTF. CDR3 in DNA: TGTGCCAGCAGTTCTCAGGGAGGCTACACCTTC.

V gene TRBV7-9 combines with J gene TRBJ2-7, with 8 bases aligning to TRBD1. The CDR3 consists of 15 residues. Germline V gives CDR1 SEHNR, CDR2 FQNEAQ (reference sequence). V lost 5 bases and J lost 2; bases outside the gene matches: 8. The CDR3 reads CASSPRDRFAYEQYF. DNA for the CDR3: TGTGCCAGCAGCCCACGGGACAGGTTTGCCTACGAGCAGTACTTC.

The rearrangement joins TRBV3-1 (or the pseudogene TRBV3-2) to TRBJ1-1; the D gene is possibly TRBD1 (6 bases). V lost 6 bases and J lost 1, with 21 bases in between. The CDR3 loop spans 17 amino acids. The germline CDR1 and CDR2 sequences are LGHDT and YNNKEL (reference sequence). CDR3: CASRPGAPGPTNTEAFF. The CDR3 DNA sequence: TGTGCCAGCAGACCAGGGGCACCCGGGCCAACGAACACTGAAGCTTTCTTT.

Here the CDR3 DNA reads TGTGCCAGCAGCCCCCAAGGACAAACCGGTTACGAGCAGTACTTC. Translation gives CASSPQGQTGYEQYF. The V call is TRBV9, the J call TRBJ2-7, with D perhaps matching TRBD1 (5 bases). Germline-derived CDR1 and CDR2 are SGDLS and YYNGEE. V lost 4 bases, J lost 4 bases, and 18 bases lay in between. The CDR3 covers 15 residues. Together with reference TRBV9 and TRBJ2-7, the CDR3 gives the full variable domain: DSGVTQTPKHLITATGQRVTLRCSPRSGDLSVYWYQQSLDQGLQFLIQYYNGEERAKGNILERFSAQQFPDLHSELNLSSLELGDSALYFCASSPQGQTGYEQYFGPGTRLTVT.

The chain links TRBV29-1 to TRBJ2-1, with a possible D match to TRBD1 (7 bases). CDR3 length: 17 residues. V lost 7 bases, J lost 7 bases, and 29 bases lay in between. Germline lookup yields CDR1 SQVTM and CDR2 ANQGSEA. The CDR3 DNA follows: TGCAGCGCCATGAATACGAACGGGGGCGACAGGGTTAATGAGCAGTTCTTC. Translating it yields CSAMNTNGGDRVNEQFF.

The J gene is TRBJ2-5, the V gene TRBV7-2; TRBD2 matches 9 bases. Per the germline V gene, CDR1 is SGHTA and CDR2 is FQGNSA. This CDR3 has 15 residues. V lost 7 bases, J lost 3 bases, and 9 bases stayed unmatched. CDR3 amino acids: CASTEALAGEETQYF. CDR3 nucleotides: TGTGCCAGCACCGAAGCATTAGCGGGGGAAGAGACCCAGTACTTC.

The genes are TRBV18 and TRBJ2-7; TRBD2 matches at 10 bases. The CDR3 length is 19 residues. The V gene's germline CDR1 is KGHSH and CDR2 LQKENI. V shed 5 bases, J shed 3 bases, and the junction held 19 bases outside the gene matches. CDR3 DNA sequence: TGTGCCAGCTCAACCTCCGACCCTGGAGCGGGAGGGGGGGACTACGAGCAGTACTTC. It is translated as CASSTSDPGAGGGDYEQYF.

This rearrangement joins TRBV30 to TRBJ2-5; 7 bases fit TRBD2. The CDR3 length is 15 residues. Germline CDR1 and CDR2: GTSNPN and SVGIG (reference sequence). V lost 3 bases to trimming and J lost 7 bases; unmatched junction nucleotides: 14. The CDR3 loop is CAWRTSGGGLGTQYF. In DNA, the CDR3 is TGTGCCTGGAGGACCAGCGGCGGGGGATTGGGGACCCAGTACTTC.

The chain carries TRBV24-1 and TRBJ1-5; D is perhaps TRBD1 (6 bases). Per germline, CDR1 KGHDR and CDR2 SFDVKD. The CDR3 is 16 residues long. Trimming shortened V by 12 bases and J by 0 bases, and 20 bases separated the two germline ends. This CDR3 is CAALEGVGYSNQPQHF. The CDR3, as DNA: TGTGCCGCGCTCGAGGGGGTTGGTTATAGCAATCAGCCCCAGCATTTT.

This clone was seen a few times. CDR3 sequence: CASSKGFLGTGNEKLFF. Here the CDR3 DNA reads TGTGCCAGCAGCAAGGGGTTCCTCGGGACAGGGAACGAAAAACTGTTTTTT. V is TRBV21-1 and J is TRBJ1-4; the table calls TRBD1, which could not be checked here. TRBV21-1 is classified as a pseudogene. The CDR3 is made up of 17 amino acids.

The rearrangement joins TRBV4-1 to TRBJ2-6; TRBD2 agrees at 11 bases. CDR1 and CDR2 from the germline V gene are MGHRA and YSYEKL. The CDR3 is 18 residues long. J was trimmed by 5 bases and V by 5 bases; bases with no gene match: 11. In DNA, the CDR3 is TGCGCCAGCAGCGCCCTAGCGGGAGGTGCTAGGCGGGCCAACGTCCTGACTTTC. Translating gives CASSALAGGARRANVLTF.

In this sample, this clone turned up many times. This chain joins TRBV6-5 and TRBJ2-1; no reliable D call. This CDR3 spans 15 amino acids. Trimming cost V 2 bases and J 0 bases, with 8 bases left between them. From germline, CDR1 is MNHEY and CDR2 SVGAGI. This CDR3 reads CASSYELSSYNEQFF. CDR3 DNA: TGTGCCAGCAGTTACGAACTGAGCTCCTACAATGAGCAGTTCTTC.

The V and J genes are TRBV28 and TRBJ1-3, with a tentative D call TRBD1 (5 bases). V was pared by 2 bases and J by 5 bases, with 13 bases between. Per germline, CDR1 MDHEN and CDR2 SYDVKM. CDR3 length: 15 residues. CDR3 sequence: CASSLGASVRNTIYF. The CDR3 region has the DNA TGTGCCAGCAGTTTAGGGGCAAGTGTTAGAAACACCATATATTTT. The whole variable domain, filled in from reference TRBV28 and TRBJ1-3, reads DVKVTQSSRYLVKRTGEKVFLECVQDMDHENMFWYRQDPGLGLRLIYFSYDVKMKEKGDIPEGYSVSREKKERFSLILESASTNQTSMYLCASSLGASVRNTIYFGEGSWLTVV.

V and J are TRBV12-5 and TRBJ1-1, with D uncertain. The CDR3 is 14 residues long. Germline V CDR1 and CDR2: LGHNT, FRNRAP. Trimming took off 7 bases at V and 2 bases at J, with 14 bases between the two ends. The CDR3 nucleotides read TGTGCTAGTGCCTTATTCGGAGCTAACACTGAAGCTTTCTTT. Amino acid sequence: CASALFGANTEAFF.

The rearrangement joins TRBV9 to TRBJ2-1, with 7 bases matching TRBD2. This CDR3 has 14 residues. Per the germline V gene, CDR1 is SGDLS and CDR2 is YYNGEE. V trimming: 6 bases; J trimming: 2 bases; junction bases outside the gene matches: 5. The CDR3: CASTTAGAYNEQFF. The CDR3 DNA is TGTGCCAGCACCACGGCGGGAGCCTACAATGAGCAGTTCTTC.

This clone appeared once. The chain combines TRBV11-2 with TRBJ2-5, with a tentative D call TRBD1 (6 bases). The V end was cut by 5 bases, the J end by 1 base, with 17 bases between. The CDR3 sequence is 16 residues long. CDR1 and CDR2 (germline): SGHAT, FQNNGV. The CDR3 region is CASSPTPDSFQETQYF. The CDR3 DNA reads TGTGCCAGCAGCCCTACGCCGGACAGTTTCCAAGAGACCCAGTACTTC.

The chain is built from TRBV7-2 and TRBJ1-1; TRBD1 matches at 7 bases. Germline V gives CDR1 SGHTA, CDR2 FQGNSA. The CDR3 is 11 amino acids. Trimming at V came to 4 bases and at J to 9 bases, leaving 2 bases not matched to a gene. The CDR3 sequence is CASSSDRKAFF. The CDR3 DNA reads TGTGCCAGCAGCTCGGACAGGAAAGCTTTCTTT.

The chain joins TRBV4-1 to TRBJ2-1; 9 bases align to TRBD2. The CDR3 has 19 residues. Germline lookup yields CDR1 MGHRA and CDR2 YSYEKL. J lost 6 bases, V lost 0 bases, and 15 bases had no gene match. CDR3 region: CASSQDSNRGSGRVNEQFF. CDR3 coding DNA: TGCGCCAGCAGCCAAGATTCCAACCGTGGTAGCGGGAGAGTCAATGAGCAGTTCTTC.

V usage is TRBV27 and J usage is TRBJ2-7; 7 nucleotides line up with TRBD2. Germline V CDR1 and CDR2: MNHEY, SMNVEV (reference sequence). This CDR3 contains 13 residues. The V and J ends lost 9 bases and 2 bases, in that order; junction bases with no gene match: 7. This chain's CDR3 is CASGRGVAYEQYF. The CDR3 coding sequence is TGTGCCAGTGGTCGGGGGGTGGCCTACGAGCAGTACTTC.

This chain uses TRBV5-1 with TRBJ1-2, with 7 bases matching TRBD1. This CDR3 is 14 amino acids long. With V trimmed by 5 bases and J by 4 bases, 8 bases remained unmatched. Germline-derived CDR1 and CDR2 are SGHRS and YFSETQ. This CDR3 is CASSPTGRGYGYTF. CDR3 coding DNA: TGCGCCAGCAGTCCGACAGGGAGAGGCTATGGCTACACCTTC.

This sequence joins TRBV11-2 and TRBJ2-1; D remains unclear. V was trimmed by 5 bases and J by 7 bases, leaving 6 bases between them. CDR1 SGHAT and CDR2 FQNNGV come from the germline V gene. This CDR3 contains 11 residues. The CDR3 loop reads CASSIYNEQFF. The CDR3 region has the DNA TGTGCCAGCAGCATATATAATGAGCAGTTCTTC. The whole variable domain, remainder taken from reference TRBV11-2 and TRBJ2-1, is EAGVAQSPRYKIIEKRQSVAFWCNPISGHATLYWYQQILGQGPKLLIQFQNNGVVDDSQLPKDRFSAERLKGVDSTLKIQPAKLEDSAVYLCASSIYNEQFFGPGTRLTVL.

This chain uses TRBV7-3 with TRBJ2-1; 8 nucleotides match TRBD2. The germline CDR1 and CDR2 sequences are SGHTA and FQGTGA. The CDR3 spans 19 residues. The junction had 16 bases not matched to a gene; V was cut back by 1 base and J by 5 bases. The CDR3 spells CASSLIVGRTSRGHNEQFF. DNA of the CDR3: TGTGCCAGCAGCTTAATTGTGGGGCGGACTAGCCGGGGCCACAATGAGCAGTTCTTC.